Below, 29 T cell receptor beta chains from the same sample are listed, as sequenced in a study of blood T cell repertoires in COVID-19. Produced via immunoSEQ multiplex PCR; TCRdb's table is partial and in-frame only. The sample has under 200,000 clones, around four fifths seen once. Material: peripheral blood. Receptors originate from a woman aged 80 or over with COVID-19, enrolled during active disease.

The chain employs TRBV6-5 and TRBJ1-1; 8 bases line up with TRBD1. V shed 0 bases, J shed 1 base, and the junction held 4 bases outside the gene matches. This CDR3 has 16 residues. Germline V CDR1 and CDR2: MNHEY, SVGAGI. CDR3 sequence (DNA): TGTGCCAGCAGTTACTCTCAGGGGGCTGGGAACACTGAAGCTTTCTTT. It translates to CASSYSQGAGNTEAFF.

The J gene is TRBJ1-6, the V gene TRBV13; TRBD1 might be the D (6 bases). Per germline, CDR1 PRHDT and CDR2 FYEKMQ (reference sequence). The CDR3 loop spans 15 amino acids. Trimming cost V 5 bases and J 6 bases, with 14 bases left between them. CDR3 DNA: TGTGCCAGCAGCGTTTACAGGGCGGGTAATTCACCCCTCCACTTT. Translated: CASSVYRAGNSPLHF. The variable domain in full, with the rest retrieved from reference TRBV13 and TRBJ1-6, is AAGVIQSPRHLIKEKRETATLKCYPIPRHDTVYWYQQGPGQDPQFLISFYEKMQSDKGSIPDRFSAQQFSDYHSELNMSSLELGDSALYFCASSVYRAGNSPLHFGNGTRLTVT.

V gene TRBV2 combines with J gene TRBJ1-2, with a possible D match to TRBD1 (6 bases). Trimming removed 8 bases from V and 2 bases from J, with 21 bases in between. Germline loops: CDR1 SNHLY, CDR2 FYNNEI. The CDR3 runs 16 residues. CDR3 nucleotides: TGTGCCAGCGGCCCGACCCCGCAGGGGACCAACTATGGCTACACCTTC. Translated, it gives CASGPTPQGTNYGYTF.

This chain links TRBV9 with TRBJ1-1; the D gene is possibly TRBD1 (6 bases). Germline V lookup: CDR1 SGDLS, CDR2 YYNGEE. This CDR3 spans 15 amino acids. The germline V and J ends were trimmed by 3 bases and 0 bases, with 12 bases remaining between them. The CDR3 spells CASSGGGSMNTEAFF. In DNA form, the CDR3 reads TGTGCCAGCAGCGGAGGGGGTTCAATGAACACTGAAGCTTTCTTT.

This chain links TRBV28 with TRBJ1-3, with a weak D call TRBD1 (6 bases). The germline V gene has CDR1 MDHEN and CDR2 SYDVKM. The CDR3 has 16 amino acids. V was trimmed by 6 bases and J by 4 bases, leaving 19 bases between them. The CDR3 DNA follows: TGTGCCAGCAGCCCGCTACAGGGTGGGTCCGGAAACACCATATATTTT. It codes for CASSPLQGGSGNTIYF. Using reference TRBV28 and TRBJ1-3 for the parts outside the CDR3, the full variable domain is DVKVTQSSRYLVKRTGEKVFLECVQDMDHENMFWYRQDPGLGLRLIYFSYDVKMKEKGDIPEGYSVSREKKERFSLILESASTNQTSMYLCASSPLQGGSGNTIYFGEGSWLTVV.

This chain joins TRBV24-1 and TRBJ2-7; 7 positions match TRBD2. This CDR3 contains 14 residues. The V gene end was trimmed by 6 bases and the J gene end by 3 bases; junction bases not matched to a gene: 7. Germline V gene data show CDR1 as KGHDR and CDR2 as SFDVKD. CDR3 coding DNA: TGTGCCACCAGTTTCGGCAGCGGGAACTACGAGCAGTACTTC. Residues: CATSFGSGNYEQYF.

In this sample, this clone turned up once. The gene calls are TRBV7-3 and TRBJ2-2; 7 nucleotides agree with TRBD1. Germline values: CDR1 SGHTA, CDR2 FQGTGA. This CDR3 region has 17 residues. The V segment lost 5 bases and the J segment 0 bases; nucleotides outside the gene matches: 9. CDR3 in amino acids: CASSTTGDTTNTGELFF. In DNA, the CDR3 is TGTGCCAGCAGCACCACAGGGGACACAACGAACACCGGGGAGCTGTTTTTT.

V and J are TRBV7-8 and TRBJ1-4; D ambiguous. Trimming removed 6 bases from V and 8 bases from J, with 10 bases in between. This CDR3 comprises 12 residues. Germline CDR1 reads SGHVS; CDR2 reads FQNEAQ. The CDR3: CASSLNREKLFF. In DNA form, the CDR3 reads TGTGCCAGCAGTTTAAATCGGGAAAAACTGTTTTTT.

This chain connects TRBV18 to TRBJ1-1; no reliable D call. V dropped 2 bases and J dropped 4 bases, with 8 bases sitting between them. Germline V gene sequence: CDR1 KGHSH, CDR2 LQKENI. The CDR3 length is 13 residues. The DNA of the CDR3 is TGTGCCAGCTCACCAGTCCAGGCCACTGAAGCTTTCTTT. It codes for CASSPVQATEAFF.

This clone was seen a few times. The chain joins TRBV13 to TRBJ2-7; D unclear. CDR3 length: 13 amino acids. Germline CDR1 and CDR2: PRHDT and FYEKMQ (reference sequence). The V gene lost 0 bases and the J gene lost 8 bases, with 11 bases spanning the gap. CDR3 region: CASSLGWSNKQYF. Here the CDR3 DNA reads TGTGCCAGCAGCTTAGGTTGGAGTAACAAGCAGTACTTC.

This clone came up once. The CDR3 nucleotides read TGTGCCAGCAGTTTATCGTTGGGAGGGGGGCGGCATCAGCCCCAGCATTTT. Its translation: CASSLSLGGGRHQPQHF. The rearrangement uses TRBV27 and TRBJ1-5; possible D gene TRBD1, 6 bases. Trimming left V 0 bases short and J 5 bases short, with 17 bases between. This CDR3 has 17 residues. The germline gives CDR1 MNHEY, CDR2 SMNVEV (reference sequence).

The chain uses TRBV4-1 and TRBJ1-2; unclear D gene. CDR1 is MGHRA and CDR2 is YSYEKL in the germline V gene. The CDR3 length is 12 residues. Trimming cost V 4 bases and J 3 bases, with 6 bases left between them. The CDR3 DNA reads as TGCGCCAGCAGCCCCCTTTACTATGGCTACACCTTC. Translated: CASSPLYYGYTF.

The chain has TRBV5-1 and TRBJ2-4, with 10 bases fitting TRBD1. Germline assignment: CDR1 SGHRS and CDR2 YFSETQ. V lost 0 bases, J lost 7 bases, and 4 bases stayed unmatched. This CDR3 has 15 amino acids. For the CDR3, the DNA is TGCGCCAGCAGCTTGGCCGCGGGACAGGGGAACATTCAGTACTTC. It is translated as CASSLAAGQGNIQYF. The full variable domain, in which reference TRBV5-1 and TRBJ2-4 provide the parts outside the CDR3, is KAGVTQTPRYLIKTRGQQVTLSCSPISGHRSVSWYQQTPGQGLQFLFEYFSETQRNKGNFPGRFSGRQFSNSRSEMNVSTLELGDSALYLCASSLAAGQGNIQYFGAGTRLSVL.

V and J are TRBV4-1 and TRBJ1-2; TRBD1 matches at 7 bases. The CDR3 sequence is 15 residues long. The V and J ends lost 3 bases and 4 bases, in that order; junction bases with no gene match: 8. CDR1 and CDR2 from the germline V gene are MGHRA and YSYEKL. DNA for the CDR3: TGCGCCAGCAGCCAGACCGGGACAGAAGTCTATGGCTACACCTTC. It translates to CASSQTGTEVYGYTF.

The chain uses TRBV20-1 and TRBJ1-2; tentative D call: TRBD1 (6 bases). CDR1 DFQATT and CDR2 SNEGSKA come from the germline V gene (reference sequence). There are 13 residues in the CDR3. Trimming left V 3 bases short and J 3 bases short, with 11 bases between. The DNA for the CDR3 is TGCAGTGCTAGTATCCCAGGGGACTATGGCTACACCTTC. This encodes CSASIPGDYGYTF.

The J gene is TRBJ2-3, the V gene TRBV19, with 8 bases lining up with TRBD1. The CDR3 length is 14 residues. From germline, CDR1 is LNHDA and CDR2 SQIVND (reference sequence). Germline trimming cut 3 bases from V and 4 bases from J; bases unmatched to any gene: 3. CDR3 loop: CASSMGQAPDTQYF. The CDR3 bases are TGTGCCAGTAGTATGGGACAGGCCCCAGATACGCAGTATTTT.

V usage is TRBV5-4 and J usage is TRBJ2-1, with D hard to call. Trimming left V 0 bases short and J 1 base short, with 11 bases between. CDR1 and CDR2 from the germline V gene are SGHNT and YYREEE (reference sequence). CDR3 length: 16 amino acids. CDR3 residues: CASSLAPEVSYNEQFF. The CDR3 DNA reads TGTGCCAGCAGCTTGGCCCCCGAGGTATCCTACAATGAGCAGTTCTTC.

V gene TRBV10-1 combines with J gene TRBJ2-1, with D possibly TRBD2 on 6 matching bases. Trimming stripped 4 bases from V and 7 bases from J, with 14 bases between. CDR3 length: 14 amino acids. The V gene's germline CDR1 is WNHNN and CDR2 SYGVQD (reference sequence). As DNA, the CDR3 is TGCGCCAGCAGTGTCGGGGGTTCCGATAATGAGCAGTTCTTC. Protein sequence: CASSVGGSDNEQFF.

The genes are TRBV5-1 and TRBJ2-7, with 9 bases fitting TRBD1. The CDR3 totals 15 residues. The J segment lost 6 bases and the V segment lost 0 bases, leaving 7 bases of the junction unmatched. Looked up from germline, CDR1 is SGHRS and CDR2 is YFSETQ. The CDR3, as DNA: TGCGCCAGCAGCTTGGATGTGGACAGGGGACGCGAGCAGTACTTC. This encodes CASSLDVDRGREQYF.

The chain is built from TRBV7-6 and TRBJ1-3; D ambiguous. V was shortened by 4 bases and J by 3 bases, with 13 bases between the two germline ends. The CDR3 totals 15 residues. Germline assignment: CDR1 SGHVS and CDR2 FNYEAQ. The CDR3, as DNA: TGTGCCAGCAGCTCCAGGTCCCATTTTGGAAACACCATATATTTT. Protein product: CASSSRSHFGNTIYF.

This CDR3 is CASSGTGGNQPQHF. Here the CDR3 DNA reads TGTGCCAGTAGTGGGACAGGGGGCAATCAGCCCCAGCATTTT. This rearrangement joins TRBV19 to TRBJ1-5, with 10 bases fitting TRBD1. The germline V gene encodes CDR1 LNHDA and CDR2 SQIVND (reference sequence). CDR3 size: 14 residues. Unmatched junction bases numbered 0, after V lost 5 bases and J lost 2 bases.

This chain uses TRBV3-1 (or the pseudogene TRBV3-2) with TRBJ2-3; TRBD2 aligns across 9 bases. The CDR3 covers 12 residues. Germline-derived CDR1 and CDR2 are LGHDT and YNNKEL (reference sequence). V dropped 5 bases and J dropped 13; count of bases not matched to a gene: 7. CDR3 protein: CASSDTGGREYF. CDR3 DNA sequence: TGTGCCAGCAGCGATACTGGCGGGAGGGAGTATTTT.

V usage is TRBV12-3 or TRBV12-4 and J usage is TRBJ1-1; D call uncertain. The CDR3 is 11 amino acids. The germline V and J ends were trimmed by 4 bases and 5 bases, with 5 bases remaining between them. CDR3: CASSSGTEAFF. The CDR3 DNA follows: TGTGCCAGCAGTTCGGGGACTGAAGCTTTCTTT.

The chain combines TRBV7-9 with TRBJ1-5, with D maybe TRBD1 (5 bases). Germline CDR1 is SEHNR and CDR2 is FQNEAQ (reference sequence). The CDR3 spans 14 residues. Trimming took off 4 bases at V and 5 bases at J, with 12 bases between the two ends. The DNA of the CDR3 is TGTGCCAGCAGCTCAGGGCGGGACCATCAGCCCCAGCATTTT. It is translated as CASSSGRDHQPQHF.

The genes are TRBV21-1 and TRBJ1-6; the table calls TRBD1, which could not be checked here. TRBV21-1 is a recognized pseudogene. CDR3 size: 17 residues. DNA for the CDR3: TGTGCCAGCAGCAAACGACAGGGGACCATCCTTAATTCACCCCTCCACTTT. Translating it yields CASSKRQGTILNSPLHF.

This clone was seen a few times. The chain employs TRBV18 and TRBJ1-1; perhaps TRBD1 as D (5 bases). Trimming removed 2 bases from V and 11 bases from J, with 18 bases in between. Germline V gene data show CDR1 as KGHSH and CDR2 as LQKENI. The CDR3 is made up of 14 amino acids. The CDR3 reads CASSPGNQGIGAFF. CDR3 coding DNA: TGTGCCAGCTCACCAGGAAATCAGGGCATCGGGGCTTTCTTT.

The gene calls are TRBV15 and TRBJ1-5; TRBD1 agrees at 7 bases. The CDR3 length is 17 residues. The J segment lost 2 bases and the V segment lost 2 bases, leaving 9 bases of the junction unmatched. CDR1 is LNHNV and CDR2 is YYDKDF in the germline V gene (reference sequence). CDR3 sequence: CATSRFHRGQGNQPQHF. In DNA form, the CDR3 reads TGTGCCACCAGCAGATTCCACAGGGGACAAGGCAATCAGCCCCAGCATTTT. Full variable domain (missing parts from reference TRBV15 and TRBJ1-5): DAMVIQNPRYQVTQFGKPVTLSCSQTLNHNVMYWYQQKSSQAPKLLFHYYDKDFNNEADTPDNFQSRRPNTSFCFLDIRSPGLGDTAMYLCATSRFHRGQGNQPQHFGDGTRLSIL.

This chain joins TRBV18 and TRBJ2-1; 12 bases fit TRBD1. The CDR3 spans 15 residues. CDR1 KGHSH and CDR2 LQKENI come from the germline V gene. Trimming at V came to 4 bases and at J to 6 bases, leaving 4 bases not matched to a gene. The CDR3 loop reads CASSLGQGASNEQFF. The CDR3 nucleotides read TGTGCCAGCTCACTGGGACAGGGGGCCTCCAATGAGCAGTTCTTC.

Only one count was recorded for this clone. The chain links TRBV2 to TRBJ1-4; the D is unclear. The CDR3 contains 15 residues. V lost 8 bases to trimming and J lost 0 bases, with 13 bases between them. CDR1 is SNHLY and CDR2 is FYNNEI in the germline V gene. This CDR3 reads CASRSGGTTNEKLFF. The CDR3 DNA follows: TGTGCCAGCCGTTCGGGTGGCACAACTAATGAAAAACTGTTTTTT.